This entry is about one TCR beta chain. The target antigen is unknown. This record belongs to a study of cytotoxic CD8 clonotypes in ibrutinib-treated CLL. Here immunoSEQ multiplex PCR was the method, and the copy in TCRdb shows in-frame clones only, minus some. The sample includes some 300,000 clones, around four fifths of them seen just once. The CDR3 spans 15 residues. Germline-derived CDR1 and CDR2 are LNHDA and SQIVND (reference sequence). With 0 bases clipped from V and 7 bases from J, the junction kept 6 bases outside the gene matches. Study observations and caveats: Progressing and sustained-remission patients had different sampling times.

This receptor was taken from a human donor with chronic lymphocytic leukemia. The V gene is TRBV19, the J gene TRBJ2-1; 7 bases are shared with TRBD2. The source was PBMCs, collected before ibrutinib treatment. CDR3 loop: CASSIDSGEWNEQFF. The CDR3 coding sequence is TGTGCCAGTAGTATAGACAGCGGGGAGTGGAATGAGCAGTTCTTC.